This TCR beta chain was identified during a study of identical twins. This clonotype was observed a handful of times. What it binds is not known. V was pared by 0 bases and J by 4 bases, with 10 bases between. CDR3 length: 14 amino acids. Germline CDR1 and CDR2: SGHRS and YFSETQ. Study-wide points: Within cord blood, abundant beta clonotypes carried fewer insertions, but memory repertoires showed no such trend. Invariant MAIT and iNKT cells may have partly biased zero-insertion analyses.

Everyone who donated was a healthy Caucasian. Template switching (which added a universal primer site) was used, and cDNA carried unique molecular identifiers. TCRdb reanalysed the 5' RACE reads using MiXCR and keeps one entry per CDR3 protein. The table includes approximately 890,000 distinct CDR3 sequences, 9% to 15% detected once. The data were also submitted as part of a second study, on yellow fever vaccine responses in identical twins.

The sample consisted of PBMCs. This sequence originates from a woman aged 18-29 years in good health. The rearrangement joins TRBV5-1 to TRBJ2-5; D is uncertain. This chain's CDR3 is CASSLELRRETQYF. As DNA, the CDR3 is TGCGCCAGCAGCTTGGAACTCAGGAGAGAGACCCAGTACTTC.